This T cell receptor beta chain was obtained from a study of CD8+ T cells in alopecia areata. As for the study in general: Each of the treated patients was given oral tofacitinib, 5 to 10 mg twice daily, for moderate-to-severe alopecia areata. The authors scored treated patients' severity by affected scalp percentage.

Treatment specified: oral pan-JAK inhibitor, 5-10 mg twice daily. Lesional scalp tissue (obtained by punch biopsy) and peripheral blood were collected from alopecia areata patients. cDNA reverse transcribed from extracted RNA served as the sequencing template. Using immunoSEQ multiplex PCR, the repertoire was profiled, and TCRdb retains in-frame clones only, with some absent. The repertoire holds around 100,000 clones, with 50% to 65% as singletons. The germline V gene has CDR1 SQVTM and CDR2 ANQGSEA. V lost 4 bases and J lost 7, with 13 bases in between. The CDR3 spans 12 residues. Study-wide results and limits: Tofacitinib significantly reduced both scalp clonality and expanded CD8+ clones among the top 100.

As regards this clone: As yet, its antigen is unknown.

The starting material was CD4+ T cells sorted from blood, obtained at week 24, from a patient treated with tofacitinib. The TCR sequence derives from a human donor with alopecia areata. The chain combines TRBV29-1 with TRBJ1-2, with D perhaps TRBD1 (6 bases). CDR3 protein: CSVGSQGSGYTF. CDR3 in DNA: TGCAGCGTTGGTAGCCAGGGGAGTGGCTACACCTTC.